These 19 T cell receptor beta chains came from one sample sequenced in a study of T cells in localized non-small cell lung cancer. Sequenced by immunoSEQ multiplex PCR; TCRdb stores in-frame clones only, minus some. The sample carries roughly 1,700 clones, about a quarter recorded once. The starting material was lung tumor tissue, obtained before any cancer treatment. These receptors all come from a man aged 40 to 70 with stage I lung adenocarcinoma.

In its sample, this clone was seen a few times. The rearrangement links TRBV28 to TRBJ2-5; TRBD2 might be the D (5 bases). The CDR3 loop spans 13 amino acids. The V gene's germline CDR1 is MDHEN and CDR2 SYDVKM. Trimming took 1 base from V and 8 from J, leaving 11 bases between them. The CDR3 DNA reads as TGTGCCAGCAGTTTATTGGGCGGAGGAACCCAGTACTTC. Amino acids: CASSLLGGGTQYF.

This clone has a handful of counts. This chain links TRBV6-8 with TRBJ1-2; 10 bases are shared with TRBD1. The trim removed 6 bases at V and 1 base at J, leaving 5 bases unmatched. CDR1 MNHGY and CDR2 SAAAGT come from the germline V gene. The CDR3 length is 15 residues. This chain's CDR3 is CASSTTGGFNYGYTF. The CDR3 DNA follows: TGTGCCAGCAGCACGACAGGGGGCTTTAACTATGGCTACACCTTC.

This clone was observed a few times. The chain employs TRBV11-3 and TRBJ1-1; possible D gene TRBD1, 6 bases. V was shortened by 5 bases and J by 6 bases, with 19 bases between the two germline ends. This CDR3 is built from 15 residues. Germline values: CDR1 SGHNT, CDR2 YENEEA. CDR3 in amino acids: CASSQSGGRFAEAFF. Here the CDR3 DNA reads TGTGCCAGCAGCCAAAGTGGGGGGCGGTTTGCTGAAGCTTTCTTT.

This clone was seen a few times. V is TRBV15 and J is TRBJ2-3; the D gene could be TRBD1 or TRBD2 (5 bases each). The V gene's germline CDR1 is LNHNV and CDR2 YYDKDF (reference sequence). The CDR3 loop spans 14 amino acids. Trimming took off 6 bases at V and 2 bases at J, with 12 bases between the two ends. The CDR3 loop reads CATSKGPSTDTQYF. The CDR3 DNA follows: TGTGCCACCAGTAAGGGACCCTCCACAGATACGCAGTATTTT. Filled out from reference TRBV15 and TRBJ2-3, the complete variable domain reads DAMVIQNPRYQVTQFGKPVTLSCSQTLNHNVMYWYQQKSSQAPKLLFHYYDKDFNNEADTPDNFQSRRPNTSFCFLDIRSPGLGDTAMYLCATSKGPSTDTQYFGPGTRLTVL.

The J gene is TRBJ2-1, the V gene TRBV30, with D perhaps TRBD1 or TRBD2 (5 bases each). The CDR3 covers 15 residues. With 2 bases removed from V and 2 bases from J, the gap between germline ends came to 13 bases. CDR1 GTSNPN and CDR2 SVGIG come from the germline V gene (reference sequence). CDR3 bases: TGTGCCTGGAGTAAGGGGACCCAGGCCTACAATGAGCAGTTCTTC. Its protein product is CAWSKGTQAYNEQFF.

In its sample, this clone was seen a few times. The J gene is TRBJ1-1, the V gene TRBV10-2; TRBD1 is a possible D gene (5 bases). This CDR3 is built from 12 residues. V was cut by 2 bases and J by 5 bases, with 6 bases left in between. Germline V gene data show CDR1 as WSHSY and CDR2 as SAAADI. For the CDR3, the DNA is TGCGCCAGCAGTGAGGACAGAACTGAAGCTTTCTTT. Protein sequence: CASSEDRTEAFF.

This clone has a handful of counts. The V gene is TRBV9, the J gene TRBJ2-2; no clear D gene. This CDR3 is 14 amino acids long. Trimming took 4 bases from V and 1 from J, leaving 8 bases between them. Germline CDR1 and CDR2: SGDLS and YYNGEE. The CDR3 DNA reads as TGTGCCAGCAGCCCCACAGTGAACACCGGGGAGCTGTTTTTT. Its protein product is CASSPTVNTGELFF.

Judged by abundance, this clone is medium-sized. The J gene is TRBJ1-1, the V gene TRBV12-5; the D is unclear. Germline V gene lookup returns CDR1 LGHNT and CDR2 FRNRAP. The CDR3 contains 13 residues. The V end lost 7 bases, the J end lost 1 base, and 10 bases lay between the germline ends. The CDR3 region has the DNA TGTGCTAGTGCCCCACAACAGAACACTGAAGCTTTCTTT. Protein: CASAPQQNTEAFF.

This chain connects TRBV5-1 to TRBJ2-7; D is unresolved. Germline V CDR1 and CDR2: SGHRS, YFSETQ. The CDR3 sequence is 14 residues long. V lost 0 bases and J lost 3, with 10 bases in between. CDR3 loop: CASSLGARVYEQYF. CDR3 in DNA: TGCGCCAGCAGCTTGGGAGCAAGAGTCTACGAGCAGTACTTC.

This rearrangement joins TRBV19 to TRBJ2-7, with 9 bases aligning to TRBD2. Germline-derived CDR1 and CDR2 are LNHDA and SQIVND (reference sequence). The junction had 10 bases not matched to a gene; V was cut back by 3 bases and J by 1 base. This CDR3 region has 17 residues. The CDR3 DNA is TGTGCCAGTAGTATCATGTCTAGCGGGACCTATTCCTACGAGCAGTACTTC. It is translated as CASSIMSSGTYSYEQYF.

This sequence joins TRBV6-8 and TRBJ2-2; unclear D gene. CDR1 is MNHGY and CDR2 is SAAAGT in the germline V gene. CDR3 length equals 13 residues. Between the trimmed V and J ends, which lost 2 bases and 4 bases, there was a span of 5 bases. DNA for the CDR3: TGTGCCAGCAGTTACGTGACCACCGGGGAGCTGTTTTTT. Translation: CASSYVTTGELFF.

This clone was seen more than once but under ten times. CDR3 sequence reads: CASAVNRDRVGGELFF. CDR3 DNA sequence: TGTGCCAGCGCCGTCAATCGGGACAGGGTTGGCGGGGAGCTGTTTTTT. The V gene is TRBV11-3, the J gene TRBJ2-2; 9 positions agree with TRBD1. The CDR3 sequence is 16 residues long. Germline V gene lookup returns CDR1 SGHNT and CDR2 YENEEA. Trimming cost V 8 bases and J 7 bases; bases outside gene matches: 14. The whole variable domain, remainder taken from reference TRBV11-3 and TRBJ2-2, is EAGVVQSPRYKIIEKKQPVAFWCNPISGHNTLYWYLQNLGQGPELLIRYENEEAVDDSQLPKDRFSAERLKGVDSTLKIQPAELGDSAVYLCASAVNRDRVGGELFFGEGSRLTVL.

This clone was detected only a few times. The J gene is TRBJ1-2, the V gene TRBV6-8; D ambiguous. Germline values: CDR1 MNHGY, CDR2 SAAAGT. V was clipped by 0 bases and J by 6 bases, with 17 bases between them. The CDR3 length is 16 residues. In DNA, the CDR3 is TGTGCCAGCAGTTACTCATTCACTCAAGAAGGGCATGGCTACACCTTC. Translation: CASSYSFTQEGHGYTF.

The chain has TRBV14 and TRBJ2-1, with 12 bases fitting TRBD2. After removal of 0 bases from V and 5 bases from J, the junction contained 5 bases not matched to a gene. The CDR3 extends over 17 amino acids. CDR1 and CDR2 (germline): SGHDN, FVKESK. The CDR3: CASSQDQRLAGDNEQFF. Here the CDR3 DNA reads TGTGCCAGCAGCCAAGATCAGAGACTAGCGGGAGACAATGAGCAGTTCTTC.

This clone was counted a few times. This chain connects TRBV11-3 to TRBJ2-1, with a weak D call TRBD2 (5 bases). The CDR3 totals 15 residues. Germline V CDR1 and CDR2: SGHNT, YENEEA. V lost 4 bases and J 7 bases, leaving 17 bases between the germline ends. CDR3 protein: CASSSAEWGVNEQFF. Here the CDR3 DNA reads TGTGCCAGCAGCTCTGCTGAATGGGGAGTTAATGAGCAGTTCTTC.

This clone appeared a few times. This CDR3 reads CASSLSLGGGETQYF. In DNA, the CDR3 is TGTGCCAGCAGCCTGTCCTTAGGGGGAGGAGAGACCCAGTACTTC. This chain joins TRBV7-2 and TRBJ2-5, with D perhaps being TRBD1 or TRBD2 (6 bases each). V was clipped by 5 bases and J by 4 bases, with 17 bases between them. Germline assignment: CDR1 SGHTA and CDR2 FQGNSA. The CDR3 contains 15 residues.

This clone is deemed medium-sized. The gene calls are TRBV11-3 and TRBJ2-2, with a possible D match to TRBD1 (6 bases). The CDR3 consists of 14 residues. Looked up from germline, CDR1 is SGHNT and CDR2 is YENEEA. V shed 5 bases and J shed 2 bases, with 9 bases lying between them. Here the CDR3 reads CASSRTVNTGELFF. CDR3 in DNA: TGTGCCAGCAGCCGGACAGTTAACACCGGGGAGCTGTTTTTT.

The rearrangement links TRBV6-1 to TRBJ2-5; perhaps D is TRBD1 or TRBD2 (6 bases each). Trimming took off 1 base at V and 5 bases at J, with 14 bases between the two ends. Looked up from germline, CDR1 is MNHNS and CDR2 is SASEGT. CDR3 length: 15 residues. The CDR3 is CASSEVGGRGETQYF. The CDR3 region has the DNA TGTGCCAGCAGTGAAGTGGGGGGCCGGGGGGAGACCCAGTACTTC.

The V and J genes are TRBV2 and TRBJ2-3; D not resolved. The CDR3 is 12 residues long. V shed 10 bases and J shed 4 bases, with 12 bases lying between them. Germline values: CDR1 SNHLY, CDR2 FYNNEI. In DNA form, the CDR3 reads TGTGCCACCACTGGCAGTGCAGATACGCAGTATTTT. Its translation is CATTGSADTQYF.